The 14 T cell receptor beta chains in this list originate from one sample, sequenced in a study of T cell repertoires in cytomegalovirus infection. No antigen has been assigned to these receptors. TCRdb used MiXCR to reprocess the reads, holding one entry per CDR3 protein. This table holds hundreds of thousands of distinct CDR3 sequences, about 30% found once. The sample consisted of cultured PBMCs, taken from culture after CMV antigen stimulation. The receptors stem from a human donor in good health (CMV status not recorded). Some clones in this sample may be carry-over from other donors' samples.

This clonotype was recorded a few times. The CDR3 DNA follows: TGTGCCAGCAGCTTAGAGGACAGGTTCCAGTTCTTC. Translation: CASSLEDRFQFF. The chain employs TRBV7-2 and TRBJ2-1; TRBD1 agrees at 7 bases. The V segment lost 1 base and the J segment 13 bases; nucleotides outside the gene matches: 4. The CDR3 has 12 amino acids. The germline gives CDR1 SGHTA, CDR2 FQGNSA.

This clonotype was recorded only once. The rearrangement uses TRBV12-3 or TRBV12-4 and TRBJ2-3, with a possible D match to TRBD1 (5 bases). The CDR3 covers 15 residues. V shed 7 bases and J shed 0 bases, with 14 bases lying between them. This chain's CDR3 is CASTLGHPSTDTQYF. The CDR3 DNA follows: TGTGCCAGCACCTTAGGACACCCGAGCACAGATACGCAGTATTTT.

The rearrangement links TRBV5-6 to TRBJ2-5, with 9 bases that match TRBD2. This CDR3 comprises 16 residues. The ends lost 1 base at V and 5 bases at J; junction bases unmatched: 9. Germline V gene lookup returns CDR1 SGHDT and CDR2 YYEEEE. The CDR3 sequence is CASSLSPTSGGETQYF. The CDR3 DNA reads as TGTGCCAGCAGCTTGTCTCCGACTAGCGGCGGGGAGACCCAGTACTTC.

This chain connects TRBV18 to TRBJ1-1; D is undetermined. V was clipped by 3 bases and J by 4 bases, with 12 bases between them. The CDR3 has 14 amino acids. From germline, CDR1 is KGHSH and CDR2 LQKENI. The CDR3 sequence: CASSPGVTVTEAFF. In DNA form, the CDR3 reads TGTGCCAGCTCACCCGGGGTAACAGTCACTGAAGCTTTCTTT. The variable domain in full, with the rest retrieved from reference TRBV18 and TRBJ1-1, is NAGVMQNPRHLVRRRGQEARLRCSPMKGHSHVYWYRQLPEEGLKFMVYLQKENIIDESGMPKERFSAEFPKEGPSILRIQQVVRGDSAAYFCASSPGVTVTEAFFGQGTRLTVV.

This clonotype was picked up a small number of times. The V gene is TRBV19, the J gene TRBJ1-1, with D uncertain. V shed 2 bases and J shed 7 bases, with 11 bases lying between them. The germline CDR1 and CDR2 sequences are LNHDA and SQIVND (reference sequence). This CDR3 comprises 13 residues. In DNA form, the CDR3 reads TGTGCCAGTAGTATAATGTTCGGGGATGAAGCTTTCTTT. It encodes CASSIMFGDEAFF.

This clonotype has at least ten counts. This chain joins TRBV7-2 and TRBJ2-3; D is uncertain. The CDR3 is made up of 15 amino acids. The V gene lost 1 base and the J gene lost 6 bases, with 14 bases spanning the gap. From germline, CDR1 is SGHTA and CDR2 FQGNSA. The CDR3 loop reads CASSLEGPWADTQYF. The CDR3 region has the DNA TGTGCCAGCAGCTTAGAAGGCCCTTGGGCGGATACGCAGTATTTT.

V is TRBV18 and J is TRBJ1-3, with D hard to call. V shed 6 bases and J shed 0 bases, with 12 bases lying between them. Germline V gene sequence: CDR1 KGHSH, CDR2 LQKENI. The CDR3 consists of 15 residues. CDR3 coding DNA: TGTGCCAGCTCCCCTGATCCAGACTCTGGAAACACCATATATTTT. Translation gives CASSPDPDSGNTIYF.

The chain carries TRBV4-1 and TRBJ2-7, with 9 bases fitting TRBD2. The V segment lost 4 bases and the J segment 5 bases; nucleotides outside the gene matches: 9. The CDR3 has 15 residues. Germline V CDR1 and CDR2: MGHRA, YSYEKL. The CDR3 spells CASSPRPGLAHEQYF. The CDR3 nucleotides read TGCGCCAGCAGCCCAAGACCGGGACTAGCCCACGAGCAGTACTTC.

This clonotype was found a few times. The rearrangement uses TRBV10-2 and TRBJ1-5; D unclear. Germline V lookup: CDR1 WSHSY, CDR2 SAAADI. The germline V and J ends were trimmed by 5 bases and 8 bases, with 13 bases remaining between them. This CDR3 region has 13 residues. The CDR3 here is CASSLGEGEPQHF. The CDR3 bases are TGCGCCAGCAGTTTGGGAGAGGGTGAGCCCCAGCATTTT.

In this sample, this clonotype turned up many times. The V and J genes are TRBV7-2 and TRBJ2-2, with D hard to call. The CDR3 runs 17 residues. Trimming took 0 bases from V and 5 from J, leaving 16 bases between them. Germline assignment: CDR1 SGHTA and CDR2 FQGNSA. The CDR3 loop is CASSLASVGRRTGELFF. CDR3 in DNA: TGTGCCAGCAGCTTAGCCTCGGTAGGCAGAAGAACCGGGGAGCTGTTTTTT.

The chain joins TRBV18 to TRBJ1-5, with D hard to call. The V gene lost 2 bases and the J gene lost 4 bases, with 12 bases spanning the gap. The CDR3 totals 15 residues. Germline CDR1 KGHSH, CDR2 LQKENI. CDR3 sequence: CASSPGQVGNQPQHF. The CDR3 DNA reads TGTGCCAGCTCACCAGGGCAGGTGGGGAATCAGCCCCAGCATTTT.

This rearrangement joins TRBV5-4 to TRBJ2-2; 9 positions agree with TRBD1. Unmatched junction bases numbered 7, after V lost 1 base and J lost 6 bases. Germline loops: CDR1 SGHNT, CDR2 YYREEE (reference sequence). The CDR3 totals 16 residues. CDR3 sequence reads: CASSLPWTGAAGELFF. For the CDR3, the DNA is TGTGCCAGCAGCTTGCCGTGGACAGGGGCGGCCGGGGAGCTGTTTTTT.

The chain carries TRBV18 and TRBJ2-2; the match to TRBD1 covers 10 bases. The germline CDR1 and CDR2 sequences are KGHSH and LQKENI. The CDR3 totals 15 residues. V was pared by 8 bases and J by 5 bases, with 8 bases of the junction left unmatched. CDR3 nucleotide sequence: TGTGCCAGCACTCGACAGGGGGCGATGACCGGGGAGCTGTTTTTT. It codes for CASTRQGAMTGELFF.

This chain uses TRBV7-1 with TRBJ1-2, with 7 bases identical to TRBD1. TRBV7-1 counts as an open reading frame of uncertain function. The CDR3 runs to 13 residues. Trimming took 5 bases from V and 10 from J; bases not matched to a gene: 10. CDR3 coding DNA: TGTGCCAGCAGCATGGGGGGGACAGTTCTCTACACCTTC. Protein sequence: CASSMGGTVLYTF.